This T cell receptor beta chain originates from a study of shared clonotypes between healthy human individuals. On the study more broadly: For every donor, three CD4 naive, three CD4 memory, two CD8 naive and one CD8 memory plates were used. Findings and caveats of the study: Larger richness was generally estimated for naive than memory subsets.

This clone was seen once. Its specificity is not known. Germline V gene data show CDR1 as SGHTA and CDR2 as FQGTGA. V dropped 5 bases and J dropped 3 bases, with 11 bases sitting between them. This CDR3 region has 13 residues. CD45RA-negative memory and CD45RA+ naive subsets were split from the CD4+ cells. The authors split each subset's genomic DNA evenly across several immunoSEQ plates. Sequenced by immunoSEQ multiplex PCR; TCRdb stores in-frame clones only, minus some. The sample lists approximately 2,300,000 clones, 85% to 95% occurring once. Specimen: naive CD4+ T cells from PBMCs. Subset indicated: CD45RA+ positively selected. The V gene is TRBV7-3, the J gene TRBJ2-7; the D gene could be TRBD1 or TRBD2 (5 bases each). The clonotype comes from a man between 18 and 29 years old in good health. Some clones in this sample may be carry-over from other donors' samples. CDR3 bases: TGTGCCAGCAGCCGGGGCGACTACTACGAGCAGTACTTC. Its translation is CASSRGDYYEQYF.